This T cell receptor beta chain is from a study of PD-1 blockade in classical Hodgkin lymphoma. Overall study findings and caveats: Newly diagnosed patients and complete responders had comparable diversity at baseline.

Turning to this clone: Its antigen is unknown.

Germline loops: CDR1 SQVTM, CDR2 ANQGSEA. V shed 7 bases and J 5 bases; nucleotides not matched to a gene: 6. CDR3 length: 12 residues. The time point: cycle 4 day 1 (C4D1), after less than 7 weeks of nivolumab. Each of the patients experienced relapse following autologous stem cell transplantation, and their brentuximab vedotin exposure differed. Progressive disease, partial response or complete response was each patient's best response. Generated by immunoSEQ multiplex PCR, the TCRdb table keeps only in-frame clones and is missing some. This table has 50,000 or so clones, roughly 86% appearing once.

The chain uses TRBV29-1 and TRBJ2-5, with 8 bases lining up with TRBD1. The specimen was peripheral blood mononuclear cells (PBMCs), collected before the fourth cycle of nivolumab. The sequence was obtained from a human donor with classical Hodgkin lymphoma. The CDR3 region is CSAGQGLETQYF. DNA of the CDR3: TGCAGCGCCGGACAGGGCTTGGAGACCCAGTACTTC. The full variable domain, in which reference TRBV29-1 and TRBJ2-5 provide the parts outside the CDR3, is SAVISQKPSRDICQRGTSLTIQCQVDSQVTMMFWYRQQPGQSLTLIATANQGSEATYESGFVIDKFPISRPNLTFSTLTVSNMSPEDSSIYLCSAGQGLETQYFGPGTRLLVL.